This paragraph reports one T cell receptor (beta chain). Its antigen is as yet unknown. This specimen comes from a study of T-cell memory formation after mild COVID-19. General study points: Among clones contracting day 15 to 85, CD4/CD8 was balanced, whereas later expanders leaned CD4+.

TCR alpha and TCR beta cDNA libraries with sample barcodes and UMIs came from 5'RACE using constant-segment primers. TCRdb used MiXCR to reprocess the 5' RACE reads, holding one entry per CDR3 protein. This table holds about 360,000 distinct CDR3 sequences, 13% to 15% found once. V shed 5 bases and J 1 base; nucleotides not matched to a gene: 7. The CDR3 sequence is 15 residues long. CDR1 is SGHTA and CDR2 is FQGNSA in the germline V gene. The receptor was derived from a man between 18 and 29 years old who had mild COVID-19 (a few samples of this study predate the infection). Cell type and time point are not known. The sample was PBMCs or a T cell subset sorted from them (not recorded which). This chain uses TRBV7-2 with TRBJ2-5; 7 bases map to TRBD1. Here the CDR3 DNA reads TGTGCCAGCAGCCCGGGGACAGCTTCCCAAGAGACCCAGTACTTC. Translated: CASSPGTASQETQYF.